This is a list of T cell receptor beta chains from one sample in a study of blood T cell repertoires in COVID-19. The method was immunoSEQ multiplex PCR; TCRdb's version includes in-frame clones alone and lacks a portion of them. The sample holds over 90,000 clones, 75% to 90% seen once. The sample taken for sequencing was peripheral blood. Receptors were obtained from a man aged 80 or over with acute or convalescent COVID-19. Each CDR3 is given with its conserved first and last residue. A D gene is named only where the DNA matches it firmly. Only some rows state a clone size, as once, few, many or a class for expanded clones.

j_gene: TRBJ1-6; abundance: few; d_gene: TRBD1; v_gene: TRBV6-5; CDR3aa: CASSPLGQGNSPLHF; CDR3nt: TGTGCCAGCAGTCCCTTGGGACAGGGTAATTCACCCCTCCACTTT
j_gene: TRBJ1-4; abundance: NA; d_gene: NA; v_gene: TRBV6-5; CDR3aa: CASNPIPTNEKLFF; CDR3nt: TGTGCCAGCAATCCTATTCCAACTAATGAAAAACTGTTTTTT
j_gene: TRBJ1-2; abundance: NA; d_gene: TRBD1; v_gene: TRBV3-1/TRBV3-2; CDR3aa: CASSQGPQGAISYGYTF; CDR3nt: TGTGCCAGCAGCCAAGGGCCTCAGGGGGCGATTAGCTATGGCTACACCTTC
j_gene: TRBJ1-5; abundance: NA; d_gene: TRBD1; v_gene: TRBV3-1/TRBV3-2; CDR3aa: CASSLGTGISQPQHF; CDR3nt: TGTGCCAGCAGCCTGGGGACAGGGATAAGTCAGCCCCAGCATTTT
j_gene: TRBJ1-2; abundance: NA; d_gene: NA; v_gene: TRBV5-1; CDR3aa: CASSLDRPNLGDGYTF; CDR3nt: TGCGCCAGCAGCTTGGACAGGCCAAACCTTGGGGATGGCTACACCTTC
j_gene: TRBJ2-1; abundance: NA; d_gene: NA; v_gene: TRBV5-8; CDR3aa: CASSLGTSYNEQFF; CDR3nt: TGTGCCAGCAGCCTAGGGACATCCTACAATGAGCAGTTCTTC
j_gene: TRBJ2-1; abundance: NA; d_gene: NA; v_gene: TRBV7-2; CDR3aa: CASSPPEGYNEQFF; CDR3nt: TGTGCCAGCAGCCCCCCGGAGGGATACAATGAGCAGTTCTTC
j_gene: TRBJ2-2; abundance: NA; d_gene: NA; v_gene: TRBV2; CDR3aa: CASKEGPNTGELFF; CDR3nt: TGTGCCAGCAAGGAGGGGCCAAACACCGGGGAGCTGTTTTTT
j_gene: TRBJ2-7; abundance: NA; d_gene: TRBD2; v_gene: TRBV25-1; CDR3aa: CASSELGSGGSYEQYF; CDR3nt: TGTGCCAGCAGTGAATTGGGTAGCGGGGGCTCCTACGAGCAGTACTTC
j_gene: TRBJ2-2; abundance: NA; d_gene: TRBD2; v_gene: TRBV18; CDR3aa: CASSPLIAGETGELFF; CDR3nt: TGTGCCAGCTCACCACTCATAGCGGGAGAAACCGGGGAGCTGTTTTTT
j_gene: TRBJ2-7; abundance: NA; d_gene: TRBD1; v_gene: TRBV12-3/TRBV12-4; CDR3aa: CASRPGQGNEQYF; CDR3nt: TGTGCCAGCAGGCCGGGACAGGGGAACGAGCAGTACTTC
j_gene: TRBJ2-5; abundance: NA; d_gene: NA; v_gene: TRBV10-3; CDR3aa: CAIRDNQETQYF; CDR3nt: TGTGCCATCCGGGATAATCAAGAGACCCAGTACTTC
j_gene: TRBJ2-1; abundance: once; d_gene: TRBD2; v_gene: TRBV6-2/TRBV6-3; CDR3aa: CASSYDGRLYNEQFF; CDR3nt: TGTGCCAGCAGTTACGACGGGAGGCTTTACAATGAGCAGTTCTTC
j_gene: TRBJ1-2; abundance: NA; d_gene: NA; v_gene: TRBV10-3; CDR3aa: CAISEMGGRYGYTF; CDR3nt: TGTGCCATCAGTGAGATGGGGGGACGCTATGGCTACACCTTC
j_gene: TRBJ2-7; abundance: NA; d_gene: TRBD2; v_gene: TRBV11-1; CDR3aa: CASSPRTSGNEQYF; CDR3nt: TGTGCCAGCAGCCCCCGGACTAGCGGGAACGAGCAGTACTTC
j_gene: TRBJ1-1; abundance: NA; d_gene: TRBD1; v_gene: TRBV3-1/TRBV3-2; CDR3aa: CASSPRDRGTEAFF; CDR3nt: TGTGCCAGCAGCCCCCGGGACAGGGGCACTGAAGCTTTCTTT
j_gene: TRBJ2-1; abundance: NA; d_gene: NA; v_gene: TRBV10-3; CDR3aa: CAISEQAPYNEQFF; CDR3nt: TGTGCCATCAGTGAGCAAGCCCCATACAATGAGCAGTTCTTC
j_gene: TRBJ2-3; abundance: NA; d_gene: NA; v_gene: TRBV11-2; CDR3aa: CASSLGLGVRTDTQYF; CDR3nt: TGTGCCAGCAGCTTAGGACTGGGAGTACGCACAGATACGCAGTATTTT
j_gene: TRBJ2-5; abundance: NA; d_gene: TRBD1; v_gene: TRBV5-1; CDR3aa: CASSAGTVQETQYF; CDR3nt: TGCGCCAGCAGCGCCGGGACAGTTCAAGAGACCCAGTACTTC
j_gene: TRBJ2-2; abundance: NA; d_gene: NA; v_gene: TRBV28; CDR3aa: CASSLTLVLPRELFF; CDR3nt: TGTGCCAGCAGTTTAACGCTAGTTCTCCCCCGGGAGCTGTTTTTT
j_gene: TRBJ1-2; abundance: NA; d_gene: TRBD1; v_gene: TRBV5-6; CDR3aa: CASSPTGGNYGYTF; CDR3nt: TGTGCCAGCAGCCCGACAGGGGGTAACTATGGCTACACCTTC
j_gene: TRBJ2-7; abundance: NA; d_gene: NA; v_gene: TRBV5-6; CDR3aa: CASRPRELMIYEQYF; CDR3nt: TGTGCCAGCAGGCCCCGAGAACTCATGATCTACGAGCAGTACTTC
j_gene: TRBJ2-1; abundance: NA; d_gene: TRBD1; v_gene: TRBV7-9; CDR3aa: CASRPAGGGNEQFF; CDR3nt: TGTGCCAGCAGGCCGGCAGGGGGTGGGAATGAGCAGTTCTTC
j_gene: TRBJ2-2; abundance: NA; d_gene: TRBD2; v_gene: TRBV19; CDR3aa: CASSRGRAPGELFF; CDR3nt: TGTGCCAGTAGTCGCGGGAGGGCCCCCGGGGAGCTGTTTTTT
j_gene: TRBJ1-2; abundance: NA; d_gene: TRBD1; v_gene: TRBV6-4; CDR3aa: CASSQNPGQLYGYTF; CDR3nt: TGTGCCAGCAGTCAGAATCCGGGACAGCTCTATGGCTACACCTTC
j_gene: TRBJ2-3; abundance: few; d_gene: NA; v_gene: TRBV29-1; CDR3aa: CSVEKSTVSTDTQYF; CDR3nt: TGCAGCGTTGAAAAATCGACAGTTAGCACAGATACGCAGTATTTT
j_gene: TRBJ2-1; abundance: NA; d_gene: TRBD2; v_gene: TRBV30; CDR3aa: CAWSLAGVWNEQFF; CDR3nt: TGTGCCTGGAGTCTAGCGGGAGTGTGGAATGAGCAGTTCTTC
j_gene: TRBJ1-6; abundance: NA; d_gene: NA; v_gene: TRBV18; CDR3aa: CASSLGRSYNSPLHF; CDR3nt: TGTGCCAGCTCACTAGGGAGGTCCTATAATTCACCCCTCCACTTT
j_gene: TRBJ2-7; abundance: once; d_gene: NA; v_gene: TRBV3-1/TRBV3-2; CDR3aa: CASSQDRRSRGTYEQYF; CDR3nt: TGTGCCAGCAGCCAAGATCGGAGGTCCCGGGGGACCTACGAGCAGTACTTC
j_gene: TRBJ2-7; abundance: NA; d_gene: NA; v_gene: TRBV5-1; CDR3aa: CASSPDSLYSYEQYF; CDR3nt: TGCGCCAGCAGCCCCGACTCACTGTATTCCTACGAGCAGTACTTC
j_gene: TRBJ2-7; abundance: NA; d_gene: NA; v_gene: TRBV20-1; CDR3aa: CSASRQGGSYEQYF; CDR3nt: TGCAGTGCTAGTAGACAGGGAGGCTCCTACGAGCAGTACTTC
j_gene: TRBJ1-2; abundance: once; d_gene: NA; v_gene: TRBV28; CDR3aa: CASSPQKVAYGYTF; CDR3nt: TGTGCCAGCAGCCCTCAGAAGGTAGCCTATGGCTACACCTTC
j_gene: TRBJ2-7; abundance: NA; d_gene: NA; v_gene: TRBV15; CDR3aa: CATSRERQGPYEQYF; CDR3nt: TGTGCCACCAGCAGAGAGAGGCAGGGGCCCTACGAGCAGTACTTC
j_gene: TRBJ1-2; abundance: NA; d_gene: NA; v_gene: TRBV21-1; CDR3aa: CASSKWRRQGEVPNYGYTF; CDR3nt: TGTGCCAGCAGCAAATGGCGGCGACAGGGCGAAGTACCTAACTATGGCTACACCTTC
j_gene: TRBJ1-6; abundance: NA; d_gene: NA; v_gene: TRBV6-5; CDR3aa: CASSRSQGQNSPLHF; CDR3nt: TGTGCCAGCAGCCGTTCCCAGGGGCAAAATTCACCCCTCCACTTT
j_gene: TRBJ1-2; abundance: NA; d_gene: NA; v_gene: TRBV19; CDR3aa: CASKVSHRLVNYGYTF; CDR3nt: TGTGCCAGTAAGGTTTCTCACAGGCTAGTTAACTATGGCTACACCTTC
j_gene: TRBJ1-1; abundance: NA; d_gene: NA; v_gene: TRBV6-5; CDR3aa: CASRTTVDTEAFF; CDR3nt: TGTGCCAGCAGAACCACAGTGGACACTGAAGCTTTCTTT
j_gene: TRBJ1-5; abundance: NA; d_gene: NA; v_gene: TRBV6-5; CDR3aa: CASSRGGDNQPQHF; CDR3nt: TGTGCCAGCAGCCGCGGGGGAGACAATCAGCCCCAGCATTTT
j_gene: TRBJ2-1; abundance: few; d_gene: NA; v_gene: TRBV2; CDR3aa: CASGLEAGTYNEQFF; CDR3nt: TGTGCCAGCGGCCTAGAAGCGGGTACCTACAATGAGCAGTTCTTC
j_gene: TRBJ1-5; abundance: NA; d_gene: NA; v_gene: TRBV19; CDR3aa: CASSTAGRSNQPQHF; CDR3nt: TGTGCCAGTAGTACCGCGGGGCGCAGCAATCAGCCCCAGCATTTT